This T cell receptor (beta chain) is drawn from a study of radiotherapy plus CTLA-4 blockade in lung cancer. About the study: Among patients, about 17% showed objective responses, and roughly 30% had disease control.

Repertoires were generated with immunoSEQ multiplex PCR, while TCRdb's copy carries only in-frame clones and drops some. The profile covers over 100,000 clones, with approximately 90% appearing a single time and 5.5% to 8.5% taken by the ten largest. Trimming took 4 bases from V and 4 from J, leaving 8 bases between them. This CDR3 is built from 13 residues. Germline V CDR1 and CDR2: SGHTA, FQGNSA. Study findings and constraints: TCR clones from tumors expanded in blood after radiotherapy plus ipilimumab. Increased serum interferon-beta after radiation also reportedly predicted response strongly.

Participants had chemo-refractory metastatic non-small-cell lung cancer and were treated with focal radiation plus ipilimumab CTLA-4 blockade. As to this clone: Its target is unknown.

This chain links TRBV7-2 with TRBJ1-3; D gene uncertain. Material: peripheral blood, obtained from a patient treated with radiotherapy plus ipilimumab. This TCR was recovered from a human donor with non-small cell lung cancer that progressed on radiotherapy plus ipilimumab. The CDR3 protein is CASSSHAGNTIYF. In DNA, the CDR3 is TGTGCCAGCAGCTCTCATGCGGGAAACACCATATATTTT.